The present T cell receptor (beta chain) was sequenced within a study of T cell responses to AZD1222 COVID-19 vaccine. Study outcomes and limitations: Clonal diversity was possibly underestimated; the donors were predominantly white British and more often female.

Concerning this clone: Its antigen is unidentified.

The method was immunoSEQ multiplex PCR; TCRdb's version includes in-frame clones alone and lacks a portion of them. This sample has fewer than 100,000 clones, with 85% to 90% found just once. The specimen was peripheral blood, collected 28 days after the second AZD1222 dose. The receptor's source is an adult who received the AZD1222 COVID-19 vaccine.

The CDR3 DNA follows: TGTGCCAGCAGCCCTAGACAGGGAATGAACACTGAAGCTTTCTTT. It specifies CASSPRQGMNTEAFF. This chain connects TRBV6-4 to TRBJ1-1; the match to TRBD1 covers 7 bases. V dropped 6 bases and J dropped 0; count of bases not matched to a gene: 7. The CDR3 spans 15 residues. The germline gives CDR1 MRHNA, CDR2 SNTAGT.